This entry describes one T cell receptor beta chain. The antigen is unknown. The data were obtained in a study of PD-1 blockade in classical Hodgkin lymphoma. Study findings and constraints: CD4+ TCR diversity, unlike CD8+, climbed significantly by C4D1. Exclusion was applied to patients who started nivolumab under 1 year after ASCT. Newly diagnosed patients had baseline TCR diversity that was reportedly lower than that of healthy donors.

Each patient relapsed following autologous stem cell transplantation, and prior brentuximab vedotin exposure differed. Best responses were complete response, partial response or progressive disease. This CDR3 region has 15 residues. Germline CDR1 reads MNHEY; CDR2 reads SMNVEV (reference sequence). Trimming stripped 0 bases from V and 3 bases from J, with 11 bases between. Sequencing used immunoSEQ multiplex PCR; TCRdb keeps in-frame clones, though not all of them. The sample lists about 60,000 clones, around 90% occurring once. The chain carries TRBV27 and TRBJ1-1; tentative D call: TRBD1 (6 bases). This material consisted of peripheral blood mononuclear cells (PBMCs), taken at baseline. The sequence came from a human donor with classical Hodgkin lymphoma. The CDR3 DNA reads as TGTGCCAGCAGTTTATCGGCAGGGGTGGACACTGAAGCTTTCTTT. Translation gives CASSLSAGVDTEAFF.